This T cell receptor beta chain was captured in a study of cytomegalovirus exposure and HLA in healthy donors. Study observations and caveats: A later analysis appeared to link common viral pathogens to several of the most significant clusters. Data from an earlier analysis indicated that most TCR beta V segments were productive either about 90% or about 30% of the time. In a later analysis, V- and J-gene trimming of beta chains associated with a DCLRE1C missense variant, replicated independently.

A word on this clone: Its antigen is as yet unknown.

The V and J ends lost 7 bases and 5 bases, in that order; junction bases with no gene match: 6. The CDR3 is made up of 13 amino acids. The germline V gene encodes CDR1 LGHNT and CDR2 FRNRAP. With 60 Vbeta and 13 Jbeta primers, the PCR was carried out. Produced via immunoSEQ multiplex PCR; TCRdb's table is partial and in-frame only. The sample has around 50,000 clones; 80% are singletons. The TCR originated in a man between 25 and 39 years old in good health and CMV-seropositive. The V call is TRBV12-5, the J call TRBJ2-3; 7 bases fit TRBD2. Sequencing input: PBMCs. The CDR3 is CASASGVGDTQYF. CDR3 sequence (DNA): TGTGCTAGTGCAAGCGGGGTGGGAGATACGCAGTATTTT.